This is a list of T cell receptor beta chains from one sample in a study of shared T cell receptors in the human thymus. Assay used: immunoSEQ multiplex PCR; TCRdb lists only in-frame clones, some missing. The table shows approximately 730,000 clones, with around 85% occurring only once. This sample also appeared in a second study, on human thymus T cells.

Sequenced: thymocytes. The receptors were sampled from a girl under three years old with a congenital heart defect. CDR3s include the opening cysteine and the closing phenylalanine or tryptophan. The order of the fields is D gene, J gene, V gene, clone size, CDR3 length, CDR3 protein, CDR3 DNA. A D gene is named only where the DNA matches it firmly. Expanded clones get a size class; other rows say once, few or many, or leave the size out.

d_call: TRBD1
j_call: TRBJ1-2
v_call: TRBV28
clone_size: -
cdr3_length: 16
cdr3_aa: CASTEDRTGGLGGYTF
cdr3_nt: TGTGCCAGCACCGAGGACAGGACAGGGGGCTTGGGAGGCTACACCTTC

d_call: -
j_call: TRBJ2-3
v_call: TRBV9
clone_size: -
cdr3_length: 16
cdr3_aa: CASSVHDGEPTDTQYF
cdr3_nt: TGTGCCAGCAGCGTACACGACGGGGAGCCCACAGATACGCAGTATTTT

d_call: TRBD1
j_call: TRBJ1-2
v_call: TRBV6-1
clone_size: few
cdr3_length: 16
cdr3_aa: CASSATGTGSAYGYTF
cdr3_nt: TGTGCCAGCAGTGCGACCGGGACAGGGTCCGCCTATGGCTACACCTTC

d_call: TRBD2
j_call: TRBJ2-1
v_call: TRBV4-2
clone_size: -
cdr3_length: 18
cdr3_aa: CASSQEGLAASSYNEQFF
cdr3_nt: TGTGCCAGCAGCCAAGAAGGCCTAGCGGCAAGCTCCTACAATGAGCAGTTCTTC

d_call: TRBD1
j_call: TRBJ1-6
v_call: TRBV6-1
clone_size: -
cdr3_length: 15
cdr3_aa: CASSEYRGNNSPLHF
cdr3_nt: TGTGCCAGCAGTGAATACAGGGGGAATAATTCACCCCTCCACTTT

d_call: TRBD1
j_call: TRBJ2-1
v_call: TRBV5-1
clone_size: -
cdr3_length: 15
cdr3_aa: CASSQTGTDPSEQFF
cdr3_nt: TGCGCCAGCAGCCAAACCGGGACAGACCCCAGTGAGCAGTTCTTC

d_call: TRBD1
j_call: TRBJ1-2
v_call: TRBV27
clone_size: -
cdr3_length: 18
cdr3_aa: CASSLNRTGAIANYGYTF
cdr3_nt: TGTGCCAGCAGTTTGAACCGGACAGGGGCGATAGCTAACTATGGCTACACCTTC

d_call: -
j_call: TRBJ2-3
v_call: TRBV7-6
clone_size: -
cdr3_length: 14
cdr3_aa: CASSPLQGTDTQYF
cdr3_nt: TGTGCCAGCAGCCCCCTCCAGGGCACAGATACGCAGTATTTT

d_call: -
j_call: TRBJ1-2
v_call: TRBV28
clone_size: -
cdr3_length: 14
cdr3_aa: CASSLNPYSGGYTF
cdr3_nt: TGTGCCAGCAGTTTAAACCCATACAGCGGCGGCTACACCTTC

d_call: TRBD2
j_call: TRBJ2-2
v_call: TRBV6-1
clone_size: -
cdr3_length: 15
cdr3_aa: CASRFWAGGPGELFF
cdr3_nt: TGTGCCAGCAGGTTCTGGGCGGGGGGGCCCGGGGAGCTGTTTTTT

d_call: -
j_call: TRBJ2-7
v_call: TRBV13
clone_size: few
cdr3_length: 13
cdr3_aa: CASSRYGAYEQYF
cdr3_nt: TGTGCCAGCAGCCGTTACGGAGCCTACGAGCAGTACTTC

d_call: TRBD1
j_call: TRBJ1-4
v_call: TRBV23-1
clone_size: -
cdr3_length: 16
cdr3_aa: CAGYRGGSRTNEKLFF
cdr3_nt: TGCGCCGGATACAGGGGGGGGAGTCGAACTAATGAAAAACTGTTTTTT

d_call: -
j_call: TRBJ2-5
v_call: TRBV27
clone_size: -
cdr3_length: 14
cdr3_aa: CASSLRGLWETQYF
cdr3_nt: TGTGCCAGCAGTTTAAGGGGACTTTGGGAGACCCAGTACTTC

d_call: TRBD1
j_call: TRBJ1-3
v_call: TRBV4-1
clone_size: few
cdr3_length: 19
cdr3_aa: CASSQDPPQNRGSGNTIYF
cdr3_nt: TGCGCCAGCAGCCAAGATCCCCCCCAAAACAGGGGCTCTGGAAACACCATATATTTT

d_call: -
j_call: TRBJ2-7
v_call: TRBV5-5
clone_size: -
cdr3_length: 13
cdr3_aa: CASSYRQATEQYF
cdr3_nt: TGTGCCAGCAGCTACCGACAGGCGACCGAGCAGTACTTC

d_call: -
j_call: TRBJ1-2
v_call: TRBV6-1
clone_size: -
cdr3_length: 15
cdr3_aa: CASSERRQTNYGYTF
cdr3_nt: TGTGCCAGCAGTGAAAGGAGGCAGACTAACTATGGCTACACCTTC

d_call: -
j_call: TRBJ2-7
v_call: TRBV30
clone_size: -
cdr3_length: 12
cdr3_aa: CAWSVQVYEQYF
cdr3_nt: TGTGCCTGGAGTGTTCAGGTCTACGAGCAGTACTTC

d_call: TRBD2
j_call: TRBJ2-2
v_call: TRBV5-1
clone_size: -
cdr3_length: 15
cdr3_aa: CASSASGGRGGELFF
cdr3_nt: TGCGCCAGCAGTGCTAGCGGGGGACGGGGCGGGGAGCTGTTTTTT

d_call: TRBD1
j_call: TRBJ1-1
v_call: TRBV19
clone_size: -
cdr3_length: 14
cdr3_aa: CASSTDRGGSEAFF
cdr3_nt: TGTGCCAGTAGTACGGACAGGGGGGGTTCTGAAGCTTTCTTT

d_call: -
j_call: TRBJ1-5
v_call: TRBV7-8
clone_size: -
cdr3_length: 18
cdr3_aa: CASSLVPPGQWGNQPQHF
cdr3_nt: TGTGCCAGCAGCTTAGTACCCCCAGGACAGTGGGGCAATCAGCCCCAGCATTTT

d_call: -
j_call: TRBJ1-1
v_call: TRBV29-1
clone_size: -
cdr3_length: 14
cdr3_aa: CSVVPGATNTEAFF
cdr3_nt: TGCAGCGTTGTGCCAGGGGCAACGAACACTGAAGCTTTCTTT

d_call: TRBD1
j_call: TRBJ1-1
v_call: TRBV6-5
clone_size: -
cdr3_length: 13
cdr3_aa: CASSEPRGPEAFF
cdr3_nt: TGTGCCAGCAGCGAACCAAGGGGGCCTGAAGCTTTCTTT

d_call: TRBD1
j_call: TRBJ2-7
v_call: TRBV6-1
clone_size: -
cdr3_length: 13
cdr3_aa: CASIGQGAWEQYF
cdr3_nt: TGTGCCAGCATAGGGCAGGGGGCGTGGGAGCAGTACTTC

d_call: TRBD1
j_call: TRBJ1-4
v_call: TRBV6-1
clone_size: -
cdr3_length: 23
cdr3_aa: CASSEALVGTVLPGLATNEKLFF
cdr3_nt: TGTGCCAGCAGTGAAGCGCTAGTCGGGACAGTTCTCCCCGGTTTGGCAACTAATGAAAAACTGTTTTTT

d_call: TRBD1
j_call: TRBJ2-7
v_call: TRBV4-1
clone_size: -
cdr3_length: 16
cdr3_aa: CASSPTGAFKTYEQYF
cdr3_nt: TGCGCCAGCAGCCCGACAGGGGCGTTTAAGACCTACGAGCAGTACTTC

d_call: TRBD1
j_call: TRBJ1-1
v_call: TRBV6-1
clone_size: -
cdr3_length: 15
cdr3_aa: CASSATGTVYTEAFF
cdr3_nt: TGTGCCAGCAGTGCTACCGGGACAGTGTACACTGAAGCTTTCTTT

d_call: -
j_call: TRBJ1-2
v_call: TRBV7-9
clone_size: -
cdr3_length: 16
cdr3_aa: CASSLGVSAGIYGYTF
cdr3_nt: TGTGCCAGCAGTTTAGGTGTGAGCGCCGGGATCTATGGCTACACCTTC

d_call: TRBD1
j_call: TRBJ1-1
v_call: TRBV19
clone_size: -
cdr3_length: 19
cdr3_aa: CASSISSGQGRGMNTEAFF
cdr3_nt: TGTGCCAGTAGTATTAGTTCCGGACAGGGACGGGGGATGAACACTGAAGCTTTCTTT

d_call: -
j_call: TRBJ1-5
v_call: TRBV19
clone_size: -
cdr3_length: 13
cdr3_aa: CASSMREDQPQHF
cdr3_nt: TGTGCCAGTAGTATGAGGGAGGATCAGCCCCAGCATTTT

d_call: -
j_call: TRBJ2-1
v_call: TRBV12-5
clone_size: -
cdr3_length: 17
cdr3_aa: CASGLAPPRGPYNEQFF
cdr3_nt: TGTGCTAGTGGTTTGGCCCCCCCGCGGGGGCCTTACAATGAGCAGTTCTTC

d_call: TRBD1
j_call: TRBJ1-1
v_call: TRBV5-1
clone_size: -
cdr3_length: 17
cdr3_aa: CASSPDRGPPVKTEAFF
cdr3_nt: TGCGCCAGCAGCCCCGACAGGGGGCCTCCGGTGAAGACTGAAGCTTTCTTT

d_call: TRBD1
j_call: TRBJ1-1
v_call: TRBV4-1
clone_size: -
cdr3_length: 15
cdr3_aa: CASSCAGTANTEAFF
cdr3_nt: TGCGCCAGCAGTTGTGCCGGGACAGCGAACACTGAAGCTTTCTTT

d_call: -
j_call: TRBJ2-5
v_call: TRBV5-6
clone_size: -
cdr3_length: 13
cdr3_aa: CASSLAVQETQYF
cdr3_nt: TGTGCCAGCAGCTTGGCAGTCCAAGAGACCCAGTACTTC

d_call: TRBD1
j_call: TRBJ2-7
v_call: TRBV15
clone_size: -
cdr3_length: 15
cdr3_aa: CATSRGVQGAHEQYF
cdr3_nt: TGTGCCACCAGCAGAGGAGTACAGGGGGCCCACGAGCAGTACTTC

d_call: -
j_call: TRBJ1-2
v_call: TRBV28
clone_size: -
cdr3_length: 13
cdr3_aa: CATAGQFYYGYTF
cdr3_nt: TGTGCCACAGCGGGTCAGTTTTACTATGGCTACACCTTC

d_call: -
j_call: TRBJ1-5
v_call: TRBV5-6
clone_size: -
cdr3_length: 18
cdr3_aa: CASSLWGSSQYSNQPQHF
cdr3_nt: TGTGCCAGCAGCTTGTGGGGCTCATCCCAGTATAGCAATCAGCCCCAGCATTTT

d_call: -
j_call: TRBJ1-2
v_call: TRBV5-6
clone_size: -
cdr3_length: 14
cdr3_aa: CASSLLRQSYGYTF
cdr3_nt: TGTGCCAGCAGCTTGTTGCGACAGTCCTATGGCTACACCTTC

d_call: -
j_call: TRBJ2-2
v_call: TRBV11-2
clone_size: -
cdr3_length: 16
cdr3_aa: CASSLCDGLTTGELFF
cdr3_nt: TGTGCCAGCAGTTTATGTGACGGACTGACCACCGGGGAGCTGTTTTTT

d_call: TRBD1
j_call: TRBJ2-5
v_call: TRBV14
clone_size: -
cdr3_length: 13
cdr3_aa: CASSLGGAETQYF
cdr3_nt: TGTGCCAGCAGCCTAGGGGGCGCGGAGACCCAGTACTTC

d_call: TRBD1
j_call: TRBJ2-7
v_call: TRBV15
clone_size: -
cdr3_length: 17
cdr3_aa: CATSREALGQGLYEQYF
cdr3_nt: TGTGCCACCAGCAGAGAGGCCCTGGGACAGGGTCTATACGAGCAGTACTTC

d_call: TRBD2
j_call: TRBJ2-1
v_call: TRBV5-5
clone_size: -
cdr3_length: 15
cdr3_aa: CASRWGTTPYNEQFF
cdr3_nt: TGTGCCAGCAGATGGGGGACTACCCCTTACAATGAGCAGTTCTTC

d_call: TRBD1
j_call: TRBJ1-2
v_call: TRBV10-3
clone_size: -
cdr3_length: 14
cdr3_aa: CAISEWTGDYGYTF
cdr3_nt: TGTGCCATCAGTGAATGGACAGGGGACTATGGCTACACCTTC

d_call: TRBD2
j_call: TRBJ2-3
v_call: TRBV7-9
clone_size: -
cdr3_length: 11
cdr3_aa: CASSFERGQYF
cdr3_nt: TGTGCCAGCAGCTTCGAGCGGGGGCAGTATTTT

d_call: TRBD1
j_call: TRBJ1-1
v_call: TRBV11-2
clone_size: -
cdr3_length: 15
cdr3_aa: CASSLDRGQGTEAFF
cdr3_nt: TGTGCCAGCAGCTTAGATCGGGGACAGGGCACTGAAGCTTTCTTT

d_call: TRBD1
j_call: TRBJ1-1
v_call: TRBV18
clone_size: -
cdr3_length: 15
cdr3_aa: CASSPLDRMNTEAFF
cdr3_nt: TGTGCCAGCTCACCCCTGGACAGGATGAACACTGAAGCTTTCTTT

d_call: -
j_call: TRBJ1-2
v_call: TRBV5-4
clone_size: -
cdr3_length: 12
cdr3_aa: CASSWGLGGYTF
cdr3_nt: TGTGCCAGCAGCTGGGGCCTCGGAGGCTACACCTTC

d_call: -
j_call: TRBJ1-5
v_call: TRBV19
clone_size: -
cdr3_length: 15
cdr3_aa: CASTPDKGFTQPQHF
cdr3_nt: TGTGCCAGTACGCCGGACAAGGGGTTTACTCAGCCCCAGCATTTT

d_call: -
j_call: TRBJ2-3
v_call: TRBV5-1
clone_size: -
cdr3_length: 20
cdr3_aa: CASSLAVSRGNSASTDTQYF
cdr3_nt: TGCGCCAGCAGCTTGGCCGTCTCTAGAGGGAACAGCGCTAGCACAGATACGCAGTATTTT

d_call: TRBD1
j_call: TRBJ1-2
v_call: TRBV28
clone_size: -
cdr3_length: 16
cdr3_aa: CASSLSPGGFNYGYTF
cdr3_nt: TGTGCCAGCAGTTTATCCCCAGGGGGCTTCAACTATGGCTACACCTTC

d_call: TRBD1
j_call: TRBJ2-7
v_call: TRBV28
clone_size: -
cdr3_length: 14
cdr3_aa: CASMSGQGAYEQYF
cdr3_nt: TGTGCCAGCATGTCGGGCCAGGGGGCCTACGAGCAGTACTTC

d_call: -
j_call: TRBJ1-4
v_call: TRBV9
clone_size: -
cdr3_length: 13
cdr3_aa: CASSSPEGEKLFF
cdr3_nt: TGTGCCAGCAGTTCTCCCGAGGGTGAAAAACTGTTTTTT

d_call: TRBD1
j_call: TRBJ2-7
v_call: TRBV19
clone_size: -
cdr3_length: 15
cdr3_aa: CASSQKTGSSYEQYF
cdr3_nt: TGTGCCAGTAGTCAAAAGACAGGGAGTTCCTACGAGCAGTACTTC

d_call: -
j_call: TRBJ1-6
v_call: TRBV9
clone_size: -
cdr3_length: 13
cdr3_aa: CASSPTGDSPLHF
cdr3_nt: TGTGCCAGCAGCCCGACGGGAGATTCCCCCCTCCACTTT

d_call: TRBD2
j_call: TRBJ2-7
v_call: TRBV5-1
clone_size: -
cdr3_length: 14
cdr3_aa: CASSTGLAGYEQYF
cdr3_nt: TGCGCCAGCAGCACGGGACTAGCGGGATACGAGCAGTACTTC

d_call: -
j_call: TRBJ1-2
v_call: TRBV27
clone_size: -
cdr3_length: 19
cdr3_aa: CASKRHLRTLRDSNYGYTF
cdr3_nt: TGTGCCAGCAAACGTCATTTGAGGACCCTCAGGGACTCCAACTATGGCTACACCTTC

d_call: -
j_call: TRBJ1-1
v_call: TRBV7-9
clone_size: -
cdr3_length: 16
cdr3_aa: CASSFRTARWGAEAFF
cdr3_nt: TGTGCCAGCAGCTTCAGGACAGCCCGGTGGGGAGCTGAAGCTTTCTTT

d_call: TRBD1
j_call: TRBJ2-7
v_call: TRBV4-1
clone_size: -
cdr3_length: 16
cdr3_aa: CASSQGGGTGAYEQYF
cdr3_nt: TGCGCCAGCAGCCAAGGCGGAGGGACAGGGGCCTACGAGCAGTACTTC

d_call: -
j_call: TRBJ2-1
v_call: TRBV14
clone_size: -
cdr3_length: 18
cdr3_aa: CASSQKDSPYERDNEQFF
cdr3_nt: TGTGCCAGCAGCCAAAAAGATTCCCCTTATGAGAGGGACAATGAGCAGTTCTTC

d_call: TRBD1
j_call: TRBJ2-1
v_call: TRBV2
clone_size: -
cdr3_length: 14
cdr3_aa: CATTDRGEYNEQFF
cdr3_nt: TGTGCCACTACTGACAGGGGAGAGTACAATGAGCAGTTCTTC

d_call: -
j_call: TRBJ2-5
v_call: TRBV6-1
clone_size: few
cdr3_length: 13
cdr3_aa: CASSEGPKETQYF
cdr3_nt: TGTGCCAGCAGTGAAGGGCCAAAAGAGACCCAGTACTTC